This is a list of T cell receptor beta chains from one sample in a study of T-cell reconstitution after alpha-beta-depleted transplantation in children. Using its own MiXCR run on the PCR reads, TCRdb lists one record per CDR3 protein. The sample lists about 340,000 distinct CDR3 sequences, about 14% seen once, with 4% to 5.5% in the top ten. Here the sequenced sample was PBMCs, taken from the stem cell graft. All receptors derive from a human donor who donated a stem cell graft to a child with Fanconi anemia. The CDR3 runs from the conserved cysteine through the conserved F or W. D genes are given only for firm matches.

>TRBD1|TRBJ2-1|TRBV6-1
CASSGTITGAMEFF
>.|TRBJ1-2|TRBV10-2
CASSPYRAFSVGYTF
>.|TRBJ2-5|TRBV5-1
CASSPRVRETQYF
>.|TRBJ2-5|TRBV5-6
CASSFEAGRSQETQYF
>TRBD1|TRBJ1-2|TRBV20-1
CSAAGQGYGYTF
>.|TRBJ1-5|TRBV6-1
CASSEAGWSQPQHF
>TRBD2|TRBJ2-5|TRBV20-1
CSARVASGGEETQYF
>.|TRBJ1-5|TRBV6-1
CATAQGSNQPQHF
>.|TRBJ1-1|TRBV20-1
CSARGRLHPFF
>.|TRBJ1-1|TRBV2
CATEGSVNTEAFF
>.|TRBJ1-1|TRBV30
CAWSLGKTAFF
>.|TRBJ2-6|TRBV11-2
CASSLRRGSGANVLTF
>.|TRBJ1-5|TRBV12-3/TRBV12-4
CASSPLGGGNQPQHF
>.|TRBJ1-1|TRBV20-1
CSASRDATFF
>TRBD1|TRBJ2-3|TRBV7-9
CASSSGDSNTDTQYF
>.|TRBJ1-1|TRBV27
CASSFRQMNTEAFF
>.|TRBJ2-7|TRBV20-1
CSARGGNPYEQYF
>.|TRBJ1-1|TRBV7-9
CASSWGGTRNTEAFF
>TRBD1|TRBJ2-3|TRBV11-2
CASSLGTGGEDTQYF
>TRBD2|TRBJ2-3|TRBV7-2
CASSLMGGSDTQYF
>TRBD1|TRBJ2-3|TRBV5-1
CASSLRQGIADTQYF
>TRBD1|TRBJ2-7|TRBV4-3
CASSHSTGESYEQYF
>.|TRBJ1-5|TRBV12-3/TRBV12-4
CASSSQGFSQPQHF
>.|TRBJ2-5|TRBV18
CASSPNYQETQYF
>.|TRBJ1-2|TRBV20-1
CSAPGPSQYGYTF
>.|TRBJ2-2|TRBV7-8
CASSPQGLLRGELFF
>.|TRBJ2-3|TRBV2
CASRRLRSNSDTQYF
>.|TRBJ1-2|TRBV6-5
CASSHGRGGIGGYTF
>TRBD1|TRBJ2-6|TRBV12-3/TRBV12-4
CASSPHPGTGLDGANVLTF
>.|TRBJ2-3|TRBV5-1
CASSLSQGTDTQYF
>.|TRBJ1-2|TRBV7-9
CASSLGPSYGYTF
>TRBD1|TRBJ1-5|TRBV5-1
CASSWTGARNQPQHF
>TRBD2|TRBJ2-1|TRBV5-1
CASSSRGGGPNNEQFF
>TRBD1|TRBJ1-1|TRBV15
CATSASQGEEAFF
>.|TRBJ1-5|TRBV6-5
CASSYGPNSNQPQHF
>.|TRBJ1-6|TRBV7-2
CASSFTAVSPLHF
>TRBD2|TRBJ2-2|TRBV11-1
CASSSGQLGTSGGQNTGELFF
>.|TRBJ1-5|TRBV6-2/TRBV6-3
CASSHRQIYSNQPQHF
>TRBD2|TRBJ2-3|TRBV10-2
CASSERGLAGDTQYF
>.|TRBJ1-2|TRBV27
CASSSIGFDGYTF
>TRBD1|TRBJ2-7|TRBV5-1
CASSSGTGDEQYF
>TRBD2|TRBJ2-5|TRBV5-1
CASSLWTSKETQYF
>.|TRBJ2-1|TRBV12-3/TRBV12-4
CASSFRVANEQFF
>.|TRBJ2-5|TRBV11-2
CASSLGAQQETQYF